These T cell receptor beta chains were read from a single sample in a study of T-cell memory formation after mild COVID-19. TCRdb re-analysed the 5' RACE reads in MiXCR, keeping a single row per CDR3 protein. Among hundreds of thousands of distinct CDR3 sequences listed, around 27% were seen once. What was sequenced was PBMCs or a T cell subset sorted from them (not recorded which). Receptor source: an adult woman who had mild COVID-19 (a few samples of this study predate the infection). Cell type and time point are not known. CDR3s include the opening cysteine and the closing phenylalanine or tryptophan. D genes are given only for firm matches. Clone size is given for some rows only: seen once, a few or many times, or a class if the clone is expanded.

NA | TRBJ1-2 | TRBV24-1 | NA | CATSDSGQHYGYTF | TGTGCCACCAGTGACTCCGGACAACACTATGGCTACACCTTC
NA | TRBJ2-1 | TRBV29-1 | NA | CSAQLGRPYNEQFF | TGCAGCGCCCAGTTGGGGAGACCCTACAATGAGCAGTTCTTC
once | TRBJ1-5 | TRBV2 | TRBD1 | CASRADRGNNQPQHF | TGTGCCAGCAGAGCGGACAGGGGGAACAATCAGCCCCAGCATTTT
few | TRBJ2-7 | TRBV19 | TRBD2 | CATSSQGLAVSYEQYF | TGTGCCACCTCATCACAGGGACTAGCGGTCTCCTACGAGCAGTACTTC
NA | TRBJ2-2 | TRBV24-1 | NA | CATSDSTGSPAGELFF | TGTGCCACCAGTGATTCGACAGGTTCACCAGCCGGGGAGCTGTTTTTT
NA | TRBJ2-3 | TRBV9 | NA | CASSVAISGGFDTQYF | TGTGCCAGCAGCGTAGCAATCAGTGGAGGGTTCGATACGCAGTATTTT
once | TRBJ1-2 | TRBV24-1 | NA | CATSDSSYGYTF | TGTGCCACCAGTGACAGTTCGTATGGCTACACCTTC
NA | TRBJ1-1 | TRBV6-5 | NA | CASSYGGPMNTEAFF | TGTGCCAGCAGTTACGGGGGACCCATGAACACTGAAGCTTTCTTT
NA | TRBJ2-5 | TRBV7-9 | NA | CASSLGTALETQYF | TGTGCCAGCAGCTTAGGGACAGCCCTAGAGACCCAGTACTTC
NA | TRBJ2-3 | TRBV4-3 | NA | CASSQYGGADTQYF | TGCGCCAGCAGCCAATACGGCGGCGCCGATACGCAGTATTTT
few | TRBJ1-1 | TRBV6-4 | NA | CASRGHFNTEAFF | TGTGCCAGCAGAGGACATTTCAACACTGAAGCTTTCTTT
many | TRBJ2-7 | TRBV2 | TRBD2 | CASRGLAGRYEQYF | TGTGCCAGCAGGGGACTAGCGGGACGCTACGAGCAGTACTTC
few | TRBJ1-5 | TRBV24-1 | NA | CATSDPQTGDSNQPQHF | TGTGCCACCAGTGATCCACAGACAGGAGATAGCAATCAGCCCCAGCATTTT
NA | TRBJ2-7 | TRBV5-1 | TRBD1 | CASSFGTGTGDEQYF | TGCGCCAGCAGCTTTGGAACCGGGACAGGTGACGAGCAGTACTTC
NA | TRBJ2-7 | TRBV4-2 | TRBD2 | CASSSEREGAYEQYF | TGTGCCAGCAGCTCCGAGCGGGAAGGGGCATACGAGCAGTACTTC
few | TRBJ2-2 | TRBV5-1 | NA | CASNFKTGNTGELFF | TGCGCCAGCAATTTCAAAACTGGGAACACCGGGGAGCTGTTTTTT
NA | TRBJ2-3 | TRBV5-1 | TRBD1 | CASSSGGPVTDTQYF | TGCGCCAGCAGCTCAGGGGGCCCCGTCACAGATACGCAGTATTTT
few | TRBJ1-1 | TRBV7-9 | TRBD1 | CASSSRQGTEAFF | TGTGCCAGCAGCTCCCGACAGGGGACTGAAGCTTTCTTT
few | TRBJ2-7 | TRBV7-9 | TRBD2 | CASSSKGGRAFHEQYF | TGTGCCAGCAGCTCCAAGGGCGGGAGGGCTTTCCACGAGCAGTACTTC
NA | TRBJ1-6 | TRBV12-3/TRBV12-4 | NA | CASTPDGIWGPLHF | TGTGCCAGCACCCCCGACGGTATCTGGGGGCCCCTCCACTTT
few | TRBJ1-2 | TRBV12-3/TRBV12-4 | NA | CASSHGHMRDYTF | TGTGCCAGCAGCCACGGACACATGAGGGACTACACCTTC
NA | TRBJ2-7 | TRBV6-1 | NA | CASSDPRGTYVEQYF | TGTGCCAGCAGTGATCCTCGGGGGACCTACGTTGAGCAGTACTTC
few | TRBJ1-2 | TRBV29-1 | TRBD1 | CSVEVGYGTGRANYGYTF | TGCAGCGTTGAAGTTGGGTACGGGACAGGACGCGCTAACTATGGCTACACCTTC
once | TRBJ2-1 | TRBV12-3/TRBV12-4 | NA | CASMSSGSTEQFF | TGTGCCAGCATGTCCTCCGGCAGCACTGAGCAGTTCTTC
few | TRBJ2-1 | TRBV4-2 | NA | CASSQDGGIGRSDEQFF | TGTGCCAGCAGCCAAGATGGTGGGATTGGAAGGAGCGATGAGCAGTTCTTC
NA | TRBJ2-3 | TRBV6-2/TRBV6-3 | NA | CASTHAGGADTQYF | TGTGCCAGCACCCACGCGGGCGGGGCAGATACGCAGTATTTT
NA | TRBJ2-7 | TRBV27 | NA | CASSYYGGEQYF | TGTGCCAGCAGTTATTATGGAGGGGAGCAGTACTTC
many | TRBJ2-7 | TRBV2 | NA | CASSEALGRGEQYF | TGTGCCAGCAGTGAAGCGCTTGGCAGGGGCGAGCAGTACTTC
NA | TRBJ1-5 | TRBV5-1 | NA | CASSYQAGQPQHF | TGCGCCAGCAGCTACCAAGCGGGGCAGCCCCAGCATTTT
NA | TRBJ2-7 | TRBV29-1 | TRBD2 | CSVGEGLYEQYF | TGCAGCGTTGGGGAGGGTCTCTACGAGCAGTACTTC
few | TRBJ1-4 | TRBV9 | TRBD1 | CASSASGTGLNEKLFF | TGTGCCAGCAGCGCCTCCGGGACAGGGCTTAATGAAAAACTGTTTTTT
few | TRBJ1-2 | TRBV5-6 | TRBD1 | CASSLEGAPLRYGYTF | TGTGCCAGCAGCTTGGAGGGGGCCCCCCTTCGGTATGGCTACACCTTC
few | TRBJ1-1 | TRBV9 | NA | CASSVGDTEAFF | TGTGCCAGCAGCGTAGGAGACACTGAAGCTTTCTTT
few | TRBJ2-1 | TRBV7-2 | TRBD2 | CASSLTAGGNNEQFF | TGTGCCAGCAGCTTAACAGCCGGGGGGAACAATGAGCAGTTCTTC
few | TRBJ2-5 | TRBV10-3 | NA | CAISDGSETQYF | TGTGCCATCAGTGATGGGTCGGAGACCCAGTACTTC
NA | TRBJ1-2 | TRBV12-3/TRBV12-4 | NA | CASSLGTRGYGYTF | TGTGCCAGCAGTCTGGGTACGAGGGGCTATGGCTACACCTTC
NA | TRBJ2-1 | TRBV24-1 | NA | CATSPSHDYNEQFF | TGTGCCACCAGTCCTTCGCATGACTACAATGAGCAGTTCTTC
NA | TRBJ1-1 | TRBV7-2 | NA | CASLGRGTVNTEAFF | TGTGCCAGCCTCGGCCGGGGGACGGTGAACACTGAAGCTTTCTTT
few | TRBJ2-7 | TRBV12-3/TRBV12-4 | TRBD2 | CASSLGTSAYEQYF | TGTGCCAGCAGTTTGGGGACTAGTGCCTACGAGCAGTACTTC
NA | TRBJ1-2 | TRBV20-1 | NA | CSARPQSTYGYTF | TGCAGTGCTAGACCCCAGAGCACGTATGGCTACACCTTC
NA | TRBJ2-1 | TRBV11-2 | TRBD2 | CASSLGLDTPYNEQFF | TGTGCCAGCAGCCTCGGACTAGATACCCCCTACAATGAGCAGTTCTTC